The 3 T cell receptor beta chains below come from one sample, sequenced in a study of identical twins listed by TCRdb under 2016. Library prep was done by 5' RACE. Sequencing instrument: Illumina HiSeq 2000. Clones were called with MiXCR by TCRdb after fastp trimmed the public reads at Q25, and only in-frame beta chains were retained. Entries are consolidated by CDR3 protein sequence, retaining the most common genes and DNA. The sample contains 400,000 to 550,000 distinct CDR3 sequences, about 20% of them found a single time. The leading ten clones occupy approximately 0.95% of the sample. These data were also reused for a study on T cells expressing NK-cell markers.

The sample comprised CD4+ T cells sorted from blood. All receptors derive from a woman aged 18-30 years in good health.

This clonotype came up a few times. This chain joins TRBV20-1 and TRBJ2-4; 8 positions agree with TRBD2. V dropped 3 bases and J dropped 2; count of bases not matched to a gene: 3. Germline-derived CDR1 and CDR2 are DFQATT and SNEGSKA (reference sequence). The CDR3 contains 14 residues. CDR3 region: CSASGRASKNIQYF. CDR3 sequence (DNA): TGCAGTGCTAGCGGGAGGGCCTCCAAAAACATTCAGTACTTC.

A few counts support this clonotype. The gene calls are TRBV29-1 and TRBJ2-1; the D is unclear. This CDR3 has 13 amino acids. Per germline, CDR1 SQVTM and CDR2 ANQGSEA. V was pared by 6 bases and J by 0 bases, with 9 bases between. This CDR3 is CSVLRGSYNEQFF. CDR3 DNA sequence: TGCAGCGTCCTGCGTGGCTCCTACAATGAGCAGTTCTTC.

This clonotype was detected a few times. The chain recombines TRBV5-1 with TRBJ2-1; D may correspond to TRBD1 or TRBD2 (6 bases each). Germline loops: CDR1 SGHRS, CDR2 YFSETQ. Trimming removed 3 bases from V and 5 bases from J, with 24 bases in between. The CDR3 extends over 18 amino acids. In nucleotides, the CDR3 is TGCGCCAGCAGCTCCCTATACCAGGGACTGGGGGCCCACAATGAGCAGTTCTTC. It specifies CASSSLYQGLGAHNEQFF.